These 23 T cell receptor beta chains were all obtained from the same sample, sequenced in a study of regulatory T cells in long-lasting Graves disease (dated by TCRdb to 2020 to 2023). The library was made by multiplex PCR. The data were produced on an Illumina HiSeq 4000. iRepertoire HTBI primers and Arm-PCR amplification of CDR3 regions were used to construct TCR beta libraries. The public reads were reanalyzed by TCRdb: fastp trimming at Q25, MiXCR alignment, in-frame beta chains only. Records with the same CDR3 protein are collapsed into one entry carrying the most frequent genes and DNA. Here the sample has 620,000 or so distinct CDR3 sequences; 16% occur a single time. The ten largest clonotypes hold approximately 20% of the sample. The time point label corresponds to: newly diagnosed GD, antithyroid drugs for less than 3 months. For both TCR sequencing and RNA sequencing, RNA was extracted from PBMCs in TRIzol.

This same sample was also taken into another study, of T cells in Graves' hyperthyroidism and ophthalmopathy.

This specimen consisted of peripheral blood mononuclear cells (PBMCs), obtained at new diagnosis, from a patient treated with antithyroid drugs. The receptors stem from a woman under 40 with Graves disease. Donor details come from another sample of the same person, matched by shared clones.

This rearrangement joins TRBV12-3 or TRBV12-4 to TRBJ2-1; D perhaps matches TRBD2 (6 bases). CDR3 length: 15 amino acids. V lost 3 bases and J lost 3, with 12 bases in between. The CDR3 DNA reads as TGTGCCAGCAGTTTCGCCGGGAGCCGCTACAATGAGCAGTTCTTC. It encodes CASSFAGSRYNEQFF.

The CDR3 DNA sequence: TGTGCCAGTAGTCCCGGACAGTCCCTTAATGAAAAACTGTTTTTT. This translates into CASSPGQSLNEKLFF. J is TRBJ1-4 and V is TRBV19; the D gene is possibly TRBD1 (6 bases). The germline V gene encodes CDR1 LNHDA and CDR2 SQIVND (reference sequence). There are 15 residues in the CDR3. V lost 5 bases and J 4 bases, leaving 14 bases between the germline ends.

Only a few counts were recorded for this clonotype. This chain joins TRBV12-3 or TRBV12-4 and TRBJ2-4; 7 positions match TRBD1. V lost 5 bases, J lost 0 bases, and 4 bases stayed unmatched. The CDR3 contains 15 residues. Here the CDR3 reads CASSMGTVAKNIQYF. In DNA form, the CDR3 reads TGTGCCAGCAGTATGGGGACAGTAGCCAAAAACATTCAGTACTTC.

The chain is built from TRBV13 and TRBJ1-5; no clear D. The CDR3 extends over 14 amino acids. Germline V CDR1 and CDR2: PRHDT, FYEKMQ (reference sequence). V was cut by 0 bases and J by 7 bases, with 10 bases left in between. CDR3 bases: TGTGCCAGCAGCTTAGGGTCCGGAGCCCAGCCCCAGCATTTT. It specifies CASSLGSGAQPQHF.

The chain joins TRBV10-2 to TRBJ2-3; TRBD2 matches 13 bases. The CDR3 is 15 amino acids. With V trimmed by 6 bases and J by 5 bases, 5 bases remained unmatched. Germline V gene data show CDR1 as WSHSY and CDR2 as SAAADI. The CDR3 here is CASSGLAGVIDTQYF. The CDR3 region has the DNA TGCGCCAGCAGCGGACTAGCGGGAGTGATAGATACGCAGTATTTT.

Only a few counts were recorded for this clonotype. The chain employs TRBV18 and TRBJ2-2; D gene unclear. Trimming removed 6 bases at V and 5 bases at J, with 10 bases between. The CDR3 loop spans 13 amino acids. CDR1 and CDR2 from the germline V gene are KGHSH and LQKENI. The CDR3 DNA follows: TGTGCCAGCTCTACGACGGTGACCGGGGAGCTGTTTTTT. Protein product: CASSTTVTGELFF.

The table lists this clonotype with many counts. J is TRBJ2-2 and V is TRBV5-6; possibly TRBD2 for D (5 bases). CDR1 and CDR2 from the germline V gene are SGHDT and YYEEEE. The CDR3 is 11 amino acids. V lost 3 bases, J lost 9 bases, and 6 bases lay in between. This CDR3 is CASSSTRELFF. For the CDR3, the DNA is TGTGCCAGCAGCTCGACTAGGGAGCTGTTTTTT.

This clonotype has ten or more counts. The chain carries TRBV2 and TRBJ1-4; tentatively, D is TRBD1 (5 bases). This CDR3 is 16 amino acids long. Germline V gives CDR1 SNHLY, CDR2 FYNNEI. V was pared by 2 bases and J by 7 bases, with 17 bases between. The chain's CDR3 is CASSERSQGVSEKLFF. The CDR3 region has the DNA TGTGCCAGCAGTGAAAGGTCGCAGGGTGTGAGTGAAAAACTGTTTTTT.

This clonotype was counted ten times or more. CDR3 loop: CASSSAGGPGTGELFF. DNA of the CDR3: TGTGCCAGCTCGTCGGCGGGAGGGCCGGGCACCGGGGAGCTGTTTTTT. The chain links TRBV6-2 or TRBV6-3 to TRBJ2-2; 9 bases agree with TRBD2. CDR1 is MNHEY and CDR2 is SVGEGT in the germline V gene. J lost 4 bases, V lost 8 bases, and 11 bases had no gene match. The CDR3 sequence is 16 residues long.

V is TRBV19 and J is TRBJ2-7; D is undetermined. The CDR3 runs 16 residues. The V and J ends lost 5 bases and 1 base respectively, with 18 bases between them. CDR1 is LNHDA and CDR2 is SQIVND in the germline V gene (reference sequence). CDR3 region: CASSASPDTRSYEQYF. The CDR3 nucleotides read TGTGCCAGTAGTGCTAGTCCGGATACGAGGTCCTACGAGCAGTACTTC. Full variable domain (rest looked up from reference TRBV19 and TRBJ2-7): DGGITQSPKYLFRKEGQNVTLSCEQNLNHDAMYWYRQDPGQGLRLIYYSQIVNDFQKGDIAEGYSVSREKKESFPLTVTSAQKNPTAFYLCASSASPDTRSYEQYFGPGTRLTVT.

This clonotype has ten or more counts. This chain links TRBV28 with TRBJ2-2; D might be TRBD1 (5 bases). The CDR3 covers 14 residues. Trimming shortened V by 1 base and J by 9 bases, and 12 bases separated the two germline ends. Germline-derived CDR1 and CDR2 are MDHEN and SYDVKM. The chain's CDR3 is CASSLYSGPRELFF. In nucleotides, the CDR3 is TGTGCCAGCAGTTTATATTCAGGGCCGAGGGAGCTGTTTTTT.

This clonotype was detected ten times or more. V is TRBV24-1 and J is TRBJ2-5, with a possible D match to TRBD1 (6 bases). The CDR3 is made up of 15 amino acids. V was trimmed by 4 bases and J by 2 bases, leaving 13 bases between them. Germline V CDR1 and CDR2: KGHDR, SFDVKD. The CDR3 region is CATSEGWTEQETQYF. For the CDR3, the DNA is TGTGCCACCAGTGAAGGATGGACAGAGCAAGAGACCCAGTACTTC.

This clonotype has at least ten counts. The chain is built from TRBV10-3 and TRBJ2-3; D may be TRBD1 (6 bases). The germline CDR1 and CDR2 sequences are ENHRY and SYGVKD. Between the trimmed V and J ends, which lost 2 bases and 2 bases, there was a span of 8 bases. This CDR3 region has 14 residues. In DNA, the CDR3 is TGTGCCATCAGTGAGCCGGGACACACAGATACGCAGTATTTT. Amino acids: CAISEPGHTDTQYF.

This clonotype showed up many times. The chain carries TRBV30 and TRBJ1-1; no reliable D call. This CDR3 has 11 amino acids. V shed 2 bases and J shed 5 bases, with 6 bases lying between them. CDR1 is GTSNPN, CDR2 SVGIG, per germline (reference sequence). DNA of the CDR3: TGTGCCTGGAGTATACAAACTGAAGCTTTCTTT. Amino acid sequence: CAWSIQTEAFF.

This clonotype was picked up a small number of times. The chain employs TRBV20-1 and TRBJ1-1; the D gene is possibly TRBD1 (6 bases). The CDR3 runs 16 residues. V lost 4 bases to trimming and J lost 1 base, with 19 bases between them. Germline V gene lookup returns CDR1 DFQATT and CDR2 SNEGSKA (reference sequence). CDR3 residues: CSATGYWTAGNTEAFF. The DNA of the CDR3 is TGCAGTGCTACTGGGTACTGGACAGCGGGGAACACTGAAGCTTTCTTT.

This clonotype occurred many times. This rearrangement joins TRBV6-5 to TRBJ2-7; D perhaps matches TRBD1 (5 bases). Per the germline V gene, CDR1 is MNHEY and CDR2 is SVGAGI. Trimming stripped 0 bases from V and 1 base from J, with 13 bases between. The CDR3 runs 16 residues. In DNA, the CDR3 is TGTGCCAGCAGTTACTCTTTCAGGGCCGGTTCCTACGAGCAGTACTTC. This translates into CASSYSFRAGSYEQYF.

The chain carries TRBV24-1 and TRBJ1-3; D is ambiguous. The germline gives CDR1 KGHDR, CDR2 SFDVKD. The CDR3 length is 15 residues. The V end was cut by 2 bases, the J end by 4 bases, with 11 bases between. The CDR3 region is CATSDWSDPGNTIYF. The CDR3 DNA reads as TGTGCCACCAGTGATTGGTCAGACCCAGGAAACACCATATATTTT.

This clonotype was observed at least ten times. The CDR3 sequence: CASSSIGRTGLAGYTF. CDR3 DNA: TGTGCCAGCAGTTCCATAGGTCGGACAGGCCTCGCGGGCTACACCTTC. The gene calls are TRBV6-5 and TRBJ1-2; 7 bases fit TRBD1. Germline values: CDR1 MNHEY, CDR2 SVGAGI. The CDR3 covers 16 residues. V dropped 4 bases and J dropped 8; count of bases not matched to a gene: 16.

This clonotype was seen a few times. The V gene is TRBV12-3 or TRBV12-4, the J gene TRBJ1-5, with D perhaps TRBD1 (6 bases). The V end lost 5 bases, the J end lost 0 bases, and 11 bases lay between the germline ends. The CDR3 contains 15 residues. The CDR3 here is CASSEGGLSNQPQHF. The CDR3 nucleotides read TGTGCCAGCAGTGAGGGGGGCCTTAGCAATCAGCCCCAGCATTTT.

About this clonotype: The junction departs from the called germline gene at one end, perhaps through a read error. The V and J genes are TRBV5-1 and TRBJ2-7; either TRBD1 or TRBD2 may supply D (5 bases each). The CDR3 extends over 16 amino acids. CDR1 is SGHRS, CDR2 YFSETQ, per germline. CDR3 DNA: TGCGCCAGCAGCAAGGGACGGGCGACGTTGTCCTACGGGCAGTACTTC. It yields the protein CASSKGRATLSYGQYF.

The chain has TRBV28 and TRBJ2-6; maybe TRBD1 (5 bases). Germline V CDR1 and CDR2: MDHEN, SYDVKM. Trimming pared 5 bases from V and 0 bases from J, leaving 17 bases between. CDR3 length: 18 residues. CDR3 region: CASSVTGRVSSGANVLTF. The CDR3 DNA reads TGTGCCAGCAGTGTAACCGGCAGGGTATCCTCTGGGGCCAACGTCCTGACTTTC.

This clonotype appeared many times. This chain links TRBV2 with TRBJ2-1, with 10 bases aligning to TRBD1. J gave up 2 bases and V 10 bases, and 8 bases lay outside the gene matches. CDR3 length: 15 residues. Germline V lookup: CDR1 SNHLY, CDR2 FYNNEI. The CDR3 loop is CANSKDRGAYNEQFF. CDR3 in DNA: TGTGCCAACTCCAAGGACAGGGGGGCCTACAATGAGCAGTTCTTC.

The table lists this clonotype with a few counts. The chain employs TRBV24-1 and TRBJ2-3, with D maybe TRBD1 (5 bases). Trimming cost V 8 bases and J 2 bases, with 16 bases left between them. Germline V gene data show CDR1 as KGHDR and CDR2 as SFDVKD. CDR3 length equals 15 residues. CDR3 DNA: TGTGCCACCACTCCTTCTGGGGCGGCCACAGATACGCAGTATTTT. Amino acids: CATTPSGAATDTQYF.